This TCR beta chain was recorded in a study of identical twins. Study-wide results and limits: Sharing of beta out-of-frame sequences by twins showed a weaker excess. Conclusions were drawn cross-sectionally by statistical analysis, without following the same donors.

With template switching, a universal primer site was added, and the cDNA carried unique molecular identifiers. Using its own MiXCR run on the 5' RACE reads, TCRdb lists one record per CDR3 protein. The table has about 300,000 distinct CDR3 sequences, about 12% seen once. Every donor was a healthy Caucasian. To note about this clonotype: Its matching antigen is unknown.

CDR1 and CDR2 (germline): MNHNS, SASEGT. The J segment lost 0 bases and the V segment lost 3 bases, leaving 4 bases of the junction unmatched. The CDR3 sequence is 17 residues long. The sample was also reused in another study, on yellow fever vaccine responses in identical twins.

Material for sequencing was CD8+ T cells sorted from blood. V gene TRBV6-1 combines with J gene TRBJ2-5; 13 bases are a match to TRBD2. The source of this sequence is a woman in her late teens or twenties in good health. The CDR3 nucleotides are TGTGCCAGCAGTGAGGGACTAGCGGGAATATACCAAGAGACCCAGTACTTC. Its translation: CASSEGLAGIYQETQYF.